This record concerns one TCR beta chain sequence. Antigen: not known. The sample originates from a study of follicular helper T cells after annual influenza vaccination. Broader study findings: Rare clonotypes were missed; only about 8.5-21% of cells gave TCRB.

Survey level resolution was used for TCRB sequencing. Produced via immunoSEQ multiplex PCR; TCRdb's table is partial and in-frame only. The table includes roughly 7,000 clones, around 86% detected once. The sample's time point: 2015-2016 season, 7 days after influenza vaccination. V lost 0 bases to trimming and J lost 3 bases; unmatched junction nucleotides: 3. There are 16 residues in the CDR3. Per the germline V gene, CDR1 is SGHVS and CDR2 is FNYEAQ. The sequence came from an adult who received the influenza vaccine. Sequences were derived from CXCR5- memory CD4+ T cells sorted from blood, sampled 7 days after influenza vaccination. The gene calls are TRBV7-6 and TRBJ2-2, with 8 bases that match TRBD1. For the CDR3, the DNA is TGTGCCAGCAGCTTAGCTTACAGGGGGGACACCGGGGAGCTGTTTTTT. It yields the protein CASSLAYRGDTGELFF.